These T cell receptor beta chains were read from a single sample in a study of shared clonotypes between healthy human individuals. Generated by immunoSEQ multiplex PCR, the TCRdb table keeps only in-frame clones and is missing some. Here the sample spans under 200,000 clones, 85% to 95% being singletons. Sequencing was performed on naive CD4+ T cells sorted from blood. The origin of the receptors is a woman aged 25 to 39 in good health. The CDR3 runs from the conserved cysteine through the conserved F or W. Fields, in order: CDR3 protein, CDR3 DNA, D gene, J gene, V gene. The D gene is left open where the match is weak.

CAIKREGGYEQYF TGTGCCATCAAGCGGGAGGGCGGTTACGAGCAGTACTTC TRBD2 TRBJ2-7 TRBV10-3
CASSLTGDRHLFF TGTGCCAGCAGTTTAACGGGGGACAGGCATCTGTTCTTC TRBD1 TRBJ2-1 TRBV28
CSVYLRGGTEDYGYTF TGCAGCGTTTATCTTCGGGGGGGAACGGAGGACTATGGCTACACCTTC - TRBJ1-2 TRBV29-1
CAWSVTDLQPQHF TGTGCCTGGAGTGTAACAGACTTACAGCCCCAGCATTTT - TRBJ1-5 TRBV30
CASSPFRASTIGAYEQYF TGTGCCAGCAGTCCCTTCCGGGCCTCCACGATTGGGGCCTACGAGCAGTACTTC - TRBJ2-7 TRBV27
CASSPSSYEQYF TGTGCCAGCAGCCCCTCTTCCTACGAGCAGTACTTC - TRBJ2-7 TRBV5-8
CASSVGQGLADTQYF TGTGCCAGCAGTGTAGGACAGGGGTTGGCAGATACGCAGTATTTT TRBD1 TRBJ2-3 TRBV6-6
CASSIRGGRYSNQPQHF TGTGCCAGTAGTATAAGGGGGGGGAGGTATAGCAATCAGCCCCAGCATTTT - TRBJ1-5 TRBV19
CASSMDSPYEQYF TGTGCCAGTAGTATGGACAGCCCCTACGAGCAGTACTTC - TRBJ2-7 TRBV19
CAWSTGFVSPLHF TGTGCCTGGAGTACAGGGTTCGTATCACCCCTCCACTTT - TRBJ1-6 TRBV30
CASSEPPGGRGMNTEAFF TGTGCCAGTAGTGAACCGCCCGGGGGTAGGGGGATGAACACTGAAGCTTTCTTT - TRBJ1-1 TRBV19
CSAGTSGSVLSSYEQYF TGCAGCGCTGGGACTAGCGGGAGTGTACTGAGCTCCTACGAGCAGTACTTC TRBD2 TRBJ2-7 TRBV29-1
CASSLKFVTGGPYEQYF TGTGCCAGCAGTTTGAAGTTCGTAACGGGAGGGCCCTACGAGCAGTACTTC TRBD2 TRBJ2-7 TRBV27
CASSESGWSSYEQYF TGCGCCAGCAGTGAGTCGGGATGGAGCTCCTACGAGCAGTACTTC - TRBJ2-7 TRBV10-2
CASSFSYNEQFF TGTGCCAGCAGCTTCTCCTACAATGAGCAGTTCTTC - TRBJ2-1 TRBV5-6
CASSQDHPRRGETQYF TGCGCCAGCAGCCAAGATCACCCTAGGAGGGGAGAGACCCAGTACTTC - TRBJ2-5 TRBV4-1
CASSFNFSPLEQYF TGTGCCAGCAGCTTCAACTTTTCCCCGCTCGAGCAGTACTTC - TRBJ2-7 TRBV11-2